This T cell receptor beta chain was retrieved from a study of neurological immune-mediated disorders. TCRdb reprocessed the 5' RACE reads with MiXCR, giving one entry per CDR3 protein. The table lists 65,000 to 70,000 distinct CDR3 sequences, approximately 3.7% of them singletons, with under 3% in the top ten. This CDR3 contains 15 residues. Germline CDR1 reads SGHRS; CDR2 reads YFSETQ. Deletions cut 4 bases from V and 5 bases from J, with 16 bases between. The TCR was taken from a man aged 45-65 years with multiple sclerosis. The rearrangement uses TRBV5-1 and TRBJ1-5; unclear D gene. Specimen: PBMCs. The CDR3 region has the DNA TGCGCCAGCAGCCCCCGCCCAGAGGCGGATCAGCCCCAGCATTTT. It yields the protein CASSPRPEADQPQHF.